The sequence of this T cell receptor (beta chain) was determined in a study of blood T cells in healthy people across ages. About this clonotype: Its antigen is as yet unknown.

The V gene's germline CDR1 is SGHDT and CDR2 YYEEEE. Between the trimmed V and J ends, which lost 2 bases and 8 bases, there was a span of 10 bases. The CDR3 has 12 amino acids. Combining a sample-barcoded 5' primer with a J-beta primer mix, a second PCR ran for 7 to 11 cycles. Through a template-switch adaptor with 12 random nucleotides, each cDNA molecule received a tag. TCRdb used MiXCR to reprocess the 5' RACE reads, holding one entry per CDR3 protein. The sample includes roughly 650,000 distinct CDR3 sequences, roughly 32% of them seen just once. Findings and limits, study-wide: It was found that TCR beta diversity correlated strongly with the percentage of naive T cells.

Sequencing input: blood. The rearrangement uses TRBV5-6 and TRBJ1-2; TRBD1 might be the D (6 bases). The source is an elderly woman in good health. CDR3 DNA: TGTGCCAGCAGCTTTTCAGGGGCGGGCTACACCTTC. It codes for CASSFSGAGYTF.